This TCR beta chain was sequenced in a study of shared clonotypes between healthy human individuals. General study points: Researchers sampled only blood; tissue repertoires likely differ.

The CDR3 length is 12 residues. V shed 4 bases and J shed 5 bases, with 7 bases lying between them. Germline V gene sequence: CDR1 MNHEY, CDR2 SVGAGI. This clone was counted once. What it binds is unknown. Positive CCR7 selection of CD45RO-negative cells yielded the naive CD8 cells, and terminally differentiated effector memory CD45RA+ cells were excluded. The data were produced by immunoSEQ multiplex PCR, yet TCRdb's version contains in-frame clones alone and is incomplete. The repertoire holds some 800,000 clones, with about 92% as singletons. The source of this sequence is a man aged 30 to 39 in good health. The V gene is TRBV6-5, the J gene TRBJ2-3; D uncertain. Sequencing input: naive CD8+ T cells sorted from blood. The chain's CDR3 is CASSLSRDTQYF. DNA for the CDR3: TGTGCCAGCAGTTTATCACGAGATACGCAGTATTTT.